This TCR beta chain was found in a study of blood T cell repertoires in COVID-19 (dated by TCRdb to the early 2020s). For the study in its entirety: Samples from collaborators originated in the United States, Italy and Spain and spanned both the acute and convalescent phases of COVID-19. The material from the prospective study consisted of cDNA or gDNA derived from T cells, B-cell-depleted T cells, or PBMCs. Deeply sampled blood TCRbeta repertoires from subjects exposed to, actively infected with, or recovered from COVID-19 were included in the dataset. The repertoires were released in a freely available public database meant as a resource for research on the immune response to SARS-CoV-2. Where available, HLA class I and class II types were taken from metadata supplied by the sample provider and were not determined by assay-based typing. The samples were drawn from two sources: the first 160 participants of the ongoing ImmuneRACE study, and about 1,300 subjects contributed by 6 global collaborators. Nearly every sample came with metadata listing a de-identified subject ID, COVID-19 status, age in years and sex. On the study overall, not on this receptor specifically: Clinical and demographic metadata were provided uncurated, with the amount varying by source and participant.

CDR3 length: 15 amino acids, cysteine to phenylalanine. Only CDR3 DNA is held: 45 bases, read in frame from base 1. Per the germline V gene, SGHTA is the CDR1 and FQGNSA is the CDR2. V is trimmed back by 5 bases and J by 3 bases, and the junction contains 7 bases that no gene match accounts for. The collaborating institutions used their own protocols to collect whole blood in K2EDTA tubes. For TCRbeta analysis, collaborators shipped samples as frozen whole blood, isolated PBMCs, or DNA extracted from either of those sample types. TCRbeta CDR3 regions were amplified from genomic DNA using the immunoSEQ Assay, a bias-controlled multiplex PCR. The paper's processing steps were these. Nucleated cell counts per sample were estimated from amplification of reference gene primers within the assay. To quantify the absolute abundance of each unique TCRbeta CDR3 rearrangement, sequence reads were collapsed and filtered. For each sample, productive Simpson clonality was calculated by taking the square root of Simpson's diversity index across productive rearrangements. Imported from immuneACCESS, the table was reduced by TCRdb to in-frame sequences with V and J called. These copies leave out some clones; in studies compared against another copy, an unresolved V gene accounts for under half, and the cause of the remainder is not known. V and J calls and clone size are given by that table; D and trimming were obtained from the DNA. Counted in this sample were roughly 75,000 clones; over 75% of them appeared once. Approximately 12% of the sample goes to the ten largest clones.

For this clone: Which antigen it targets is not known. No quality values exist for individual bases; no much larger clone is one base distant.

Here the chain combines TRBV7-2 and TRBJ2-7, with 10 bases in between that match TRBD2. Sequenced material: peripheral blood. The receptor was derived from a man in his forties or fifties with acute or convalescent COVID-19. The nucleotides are TGTGCCAGCAGCATTACTAGCGGGGTGGGCTACGAGCAGTACTTC. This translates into CASSITSGVGYEQYF.